The 19 T cell receptor beta chains below were found in one sample sequenced in a study of T-cell memory formation after mild COVID-19. Each CDR3 protein gets one entry after TCRdb re-called the 5' RACE reads with MiXCR. This table holds more than 100,000 distinct CDR3 sequences, about 6.5% found once. The sequencing input was PBMCs or a T cell subset sorted from them (not recorded which). These receptors were collected from an adult woman who had mild COVID-19 (a few samples of this study predate the infection). Cell type and time point are not known.

A word on this clonotype: The germline gene is not matched at one end of the junction; a read error may be the cause. V usage is TRBV29-1 and J usage is TRBJ2-1; 9 bases are shared with TRBD1. This CDR3 region has 20 residues. The germline CDR1 and CDR2 sequences are SQVTM and ANQGSEA. CDR3 in amino acids: CSVERSLGQGTSRAYNEQFF. The DNA for the CDR3 is TGCAGCGTTGAAAGGAGTCTTGGACAGGGGACCTCACGGGCGTACAATGAACAGTTCTTC.

This clonotype was counted a few times. The chain couples TRBV7-2 to TRBJ1-5; D gene ambiguous. Germline V gene lookup returns CDR1 SGHTA and CDR2 FQGNSA. Trimming left V 5 bases short and J 2 bases short, with 10 bases between. CDR3 length: 14 amino acids. The chain's CDR3 is CASSLNAGNQPQHF. CDR3 coding DNA: TGTGCCAGCAGCCTCAACGCGGGCAATCAGCCCCAGCATTTT.

This clonotype occurred a few times. V is TRBV2 and J is TRBJ1-5, with TRBD1 identical over 10 bases. V gave up 6 bases and J gave up 6 bases; unmatched junction bases: 14. The CDR3 has 17 residues. Per germline, CDR1 SNHLY and CDR2 FYNNEI. CDR3 region: CASRASTGTGAGQPQHF. CDR3 sequence (DNA): TGTGCCAGCAGGGCTAGTACCGGGACAGGGGCGGGTCAGCCCCAGCATTTT.

This clonotype was observed many times. The genes are TRBV5-1 and TRBJ2-5; D gene uncertain. Germline V gives CDR1 SGHRS, CDR2 YFSETQ. The CDR3 loop spans 13 amino acids. Trimming took 4 bases from V and 2 from J, leaving 9 bases between them. CDR3 sequence reads: CASSPLPQETQYF. In nucleotides, the CDR3 is TGCGCCAGCAGCCCCCTCCCGCAAGAGACCCAGTACTTC.

The table lists this clonotype with a few counts. This chain links TRBV9 with TRBJ2-3; D perhaps matches TRBD2 (6 bases). The V end lost 4 bases, the J end lost 2 bases, and 17 bases lay between the germline ends. The CDR3 is 16 amino acids. Germline V lookup: CDR1 SGDLS, CDR2 YYNGEE. CDR3 loop: CASSPNLAMFTDTQYF. The CDR3, as DNA: TGTGCCAGCAGCCCCAACCTAGCGATGTTCACAGATACGCAGTATTTT.

This clonotype was recorded many times. J is TRBJ2-2 and V is TRBV2; D is ambiguous. This CDR3 comprises 14 residues. Germline V CDR1 and CDR2: SNHLY, FYNNEI. Between the trimmed V and J ends, which lost 4 bases and 2 bases, there was a span of 8 bases. The CDR3 DNA reads as TGTGCCAGCAGTGTCCGACAAAACACCGGGGAGCTGTTTTTT. It codes for CASSVRQNTGELFF.

Ten or more counts support this clonotype. V and J are TRBV20-1 and TRBJ1-1; tentative D call: TRBD1 (5 bases). Trimming left V 5 bases short and J 5 bases short, with 15 bases between. CDR3 length equals 13 residues. Germline V CDR1 and CDR2: DFQATT, SNEGSKA (reference sequence). The CDR3 DNA sequence: TGCAGTGCTCCGGAGGGGCGATGGACTGAAGCTTTCTTT. Its protein product is CSAPEGRWTEAFF.

This clonotype was detected ten times or more. This chain connects TRBV4-2 to TRBJ2-1, with TRBD2 matching 12 bases. Germline V gene sequence: CDR1 LGHNA, CDR2 YNFKEQ. This CDR3 spans 17 amino acids. V lost 1 base and J lost 6; bases outside the gene matches: 7. The CDR3 loop reads CASSQVLAGGPFNEQFF. The DNA for the CDR3 is TGTGCCAGCAGCCAAGTCCTAGCGGGAGGGCCATTCAATGAGCAGTTCTTC.

This clonotype was observed a handful of times. The V and J genes are TRBV6-6 and TRBJ2-3; perhaps TRBD2 as D (5 bases). This CDR3 has 14 residues. CDR1 is MNHNY, CDR2 SVGAGI, per germline (reference sequence). Trimming took 8 bases from V and 3 from J, leaving 15 bases between them. The CDR3 reads CASLKGRGTDTQYF. The CDR3 DNA is TGTGCCAGCCTTAAAGGTCGGGGAACAGATACGCAGTATTTT.

This clonotype was seen only a few times. The CDR3 reads CASSLVKANTEAFF. The CDR3 region has the DNA TGTGCCAGCAGTTTAGTTAAGGCGAACACTGAAGCTTTCTTT. The V gene is TRBV12-3 or TRBV12-4, the J gene TRBJ1-1, with D unclear. Trimming left V 1 base short and J 1 base short, with 7 bases between. This CDR3 spans 14 amino acids.

This clonotype was seen a handful of times. The J gene is TRBJ1-2, the V gene TRBV29-1, with D perhaps TRBD1 (6 bases). This CDR3 has 17 residues. CDR1 and CDR2 from the germline V gene are SQVTM and ANQGSEA. Trimming took 7 bases from V and 2 from J, leaving 26 bases between them. This chain's CDR3 is CSAWGPPDSPKNYGYTF. The CDR3 DNA sequence: TGCAGCGCGTGGGGGCCACCGGACAGCCCCAAAAACTATGGCTACACCTTC.

This clonotype was detected a few times. The chain is built from TRBV30 and TRBJ1-1; 8 bases map to TRBD1. After removal of 0 bases from V and 1 base from J, the junction contained 1 base not matched to a gene. Germline assignment: CDR1 GTSNPN and CDR2 SVGIG (reference sequence). There are 14 residues in the CDR3. The CDR3 protein is CAWSVGQENTEAFF. DNA of the CDR3: TGTGCCTGGAGTGTGGGACAGGAGAACACTGAAGCTTTCTTT.

This clonotype was seen ten or more times. This chain joins TRBV27 and TRBJ2-1; TRBD2 matches at 12 bases. Germline V gives CDR1 MNHEY, CDR2 SMNVEV (reference sequence). The CDR3 runs to 14 residues. With V trimmed by 6 bases and J by 6 bases, 3 bases remained unmatched. CDR3 coding DNA: TGTGCCAGCAGAGGACTAGCGGGGACCAATGAGCAGTTCTTC. Translated: CASRGLAGTNEQFF.

The chain couples TRBV12-3 or TRBV12-4 to TRBJ2-1; the match to TRBD2 covers 10 bases. CDR3 length: 15 amino acids. V shed 4 bases and J 9 bases; nucleotides not matched to a gene: 9. The CDR3 bases are TGTGCCAGCAGTTCCTCGACCTCTAGCGGGAGTGAGCAGTTCTTC. Its translation: CASSSSTSSGSEQFF.

This clonotype was seen only a few times. The genes are TRBV5-1 and TRBJ2-1; maybe TRBD1 (5 bases). The CDR3 spans 16 residues. Germline-derived CDR1 and CDR2 are SGHRS and YFSETQ. V lost 0 bases and J 0 bases, leaving 10 bases between the germline ends. CDR3 DNA sequence: TGCGCCAGCAGCTTGGATCCAGGGCACTCCTACAATGAGCAGTTCTTC. Protein product: CASSLDPGHSYNEQFF.

V and J are TRBV7-9 and TRBJ2-3; TRBD2 matches 9 bases. The germline CDR1 and CDR2 sequences are SEHNR and FQNEAQ (reference sequence). The ends lost 2 bases at V and 2 bases at J; junction bases unmatched: 14. The CDR3 loop spans 19 amino acids. CDR3 in amino acids: CASSLRKLREGRATDTQYF. CDR3 DNA sequence: TGTGCCAGCAGCTTAAGGAAGTTGCGGGAGGGCCGTGCCACAGATACGCAGTATTTT.

This rearrangement joins TRBV30 to TRBJ2-5; the D gene is possibly TRBD1 (5 bases). The CDR3 sequence is 13 residues long. CDR1 and CDR2 (germline): GTSNPN, SVGIG (reference sequence). The germline V and J ends were trimmed by 5 bases and 1 base, with 11 bases remaining between them. CDR3 nucleotide sequence: TGTGCCTGGGCCAGGGCGCTCCAAGAGACCCAGTACTTC. It translates to CAWARALQETQYF.

The rearrangement uses TRBV5-5 and TRBJ1-1, with 9 bases that match TRBD1. Trimming took 1 base from V and 6 from J; bases not matched to a gene: 4. Germline V gene sequence: CDR1 SGHKS, CDR2 YYEKEE (reference sequence). The CDR3 is made up of 14 amino acids. The CDR3 DNA reads TGTGCCAGCAGCTTGACAGGGGGCGCAGCTGAAGCTTTCTTT. Translation gives CASSLTGGAAEAFF.

A few counts support this clonotype. The chain employs TRBV7-9 and TRBJ1-5; D is ambiguous. Germline assignment: CDR1 SEHNR and CDR2 FQNEAQ (reference sequence). Trimming stripped 4 bases from V and 3 bases from J, with 10 bases between. This CDR3 comprises 14 residues. CDR3 sequence (DNA): TGTGCCAGCAGCTCGGAACTCTTCAATCAGCCCCAGCATTTT. It is translated as CASSSELFNQPQHF. Complete variable domain (other parts from reference TRBV7-9 and TRBJ1-5): DTGVSQNPRHKITKRGQNVTFRCDPISEHNRLYWYRQTLGQGPEFLTYFQNEAQLEKSRLLSDRFSAERPKGSFSTLEIQRTEQGDSAMYLCASSSELFNQPQHFGDGTRLSIL.